The next 21 T cell receptor beta chains were all read from a single sample in a study of identical twins. TCRdb passed the 5' RACE reads through MiXCR, listing each CDR3 protein once. In the table there are fewer than 800,000 distinct CDR3 sequences, 7.1% of which are singletons. These same data were also listed under a study on yellow fever vaccine responses in identical twins.

The specimen was PBMCs. The receptors come from a woman under 30 in good health.

This clonotype appeared a few times. The chain links TRBV6-6 to TRBJ1-5; weak D call: TRBD1 (6 bases). This CDR3 region has 13 residues. Trimming removed 8 bases at V and 3 bases at J, with 11 bases between. Per the germline V gene, CDR1 is MNHNY and CDR2 is SVGAGI (reference sequence). In DNA, the CDR3 is TGTGCCAGCGGGGGACAACCCAATCAGCCCCAGCATTTT. It is translated as CASGGQPNQPQHF.

CDR3 nucleotides: TGTGCCAGCAGCTTGGAACAGGGCTACATTCAGTACTTC. Amino acid sequence: CASSLEQGYIQYF. The V gene is TRBV7-2, the J gene TRBJ2-4, with D possibly being TRBD1 (6 bases). Germline V gene data show CDR1 as SGHTA and CDR2 as FQGNSA. CDR3 length equals 13 residues. Deletions cut 3 bases from V and 8 bases from J, with 11 bases between.

This clonotype was observed many times. CDR3 sequence reads: CASRSQGMGNQPQHF. CDR3 nucleotide sequence: TGTGCCAGCCGGAGCCAGGGTATGGGCAATCAGCCCCAGCATTTT. The rearrangement joins TRBV12-3 or TRBV12-4 to TRBJ1-5; D is perhaps TRBD1 (5 bases). The CDR3 is made up of 15 amino acids. V lost 8 bases to trimming and J lost 2 bases, with 16 bases between them.

Details on this clonotype: The junction differs from germline at one of its ends, possibly a read error. The rearrangement uses TRBV4-1 and TRBJ1-5; weak D call: TRBD1 (6 bases). The V gene's germline CDR1 is MGHRA and CDR2 YSYEKL. There are 15 residues in the CDR3. The chain's CDR3 is CASSQAGQPNQPQRF. CDR3 DNA: TGCGCCAGCAGCCAAGCCGGACAGCCCAATCAGCCCCAGCGTTTT.

This clonotype has just a few counts. The chain employs TRBV24-1 and TRBJ2-2, with D uncertain. CDR1 and CDR2 from the germline V gene are KGHDR and SFDVKD. This CDR3 is 13 amino acids long. Trimming shortened V by 9 bases and J by 2 bases, and 9 bases separated the two germline ends. The CDR3: CATQSTNTGELFF. CDR3 coding DNA: TGTGCCACCCAGTCCACCAACACCGGGGAGCTGTTTTTT.

In this sample, this clonotype turned up a few times. The gene calls are TRBV20-1 and TRBJ2-2; tentatively, D is TRBD1 or TRBD2 (5 bases each). This CDR3 has 14 amino acids. V dropped 0 bases and J dropped 6 bases, with 11 bases sitting between them. Germline-derived CDR1 and CDR2 are DFQATT and SNEGSKA (reference sequence). CDR3 in DNA: TGCAGTGCTAGAGATGCGATGGGGGCCGGGGAGCTGTTTTTT. Residues: CSARDAMGAGELFF.

This clonotype was seen repeatedly, ten times or more. J is TRBJ2-2 and V is TRBV5-1; D possibly uses TRBD1 or TRBD2 (5 bases each). The CDR3 totals 13 residues. V was shortened by 5 bases and J by 4 bases, with 9 bases between the two germline ends. The germline V gene has CDR1 SGHRS and CDR2 YFSETQ. The CDR3 region is CASSEGPTGELFF. As DNA, the CDR3 is TGCGCCAGCAGTGAGGGACCCACCGGGGAGCTGTTTTTT.

The chain couples TRBV5-6 to TRBJ2-1; no reliable D call. CDR3 length: 13 residues. V was pared by 0 bases and J by 10 bases, with 11 bases between. Germline V CDR1 and CDR2: SGHDT, YYEEEE. CDR3 residues: CASSLDSFGEQFF. CDR3 bases: TGTGCCAGCAGCTTGGATAGTTTTGGGGAGCAGTTCTTC. The full variable domain, rest sourced from reference TRBV5-6 and TRBJ2-1, is DAGVTQSPTHLIKTRGQQVTLRCSPKSGHDTVSWYQQALGQGPQFIFQYYEEEERQRGNFPDRFSGHQFPNYSSELNVNALLLGDSALYLCASSLDSFGEQFFGPGTRLTVL.

The genes are TRBV27 and TRBJ2-1, with D possibly being TRBD2 (6 bases). The CDR3 is 17 amino acids. V shed 4 bases and J shed 1 base, with 17 bases lying between them. The germline V gene has CDR1 MNHEY and CDR2 SMNVEV (reference sequence). The CDR3 region has the DNA TGTGCCAGCAGTTACCTCCGGAGCGGGCGGTCCTACAATGAGCAGTTCTTC. Its translation: CASSYLRSGRSYNEQFF.

J is TRBJ1-1 and V is TRBV28; 8 nucleotides agree with TRBD1. Germline CDR1 and CDR2: MDHEN and SYDVKM. After removal of 8 bases from V and 10 bases from J, the junction contained 9 bases not matched to a gene. The CDR3 has 12 amino acids. The CDR3 region is CASEDRASGAFF. CDR3 nucleotides: TGTGCCAGCGAGGACAGGGCAAGTGGAGCTTTCTTT.

The rearrangement uses TRBV10-3 and TRBJ2-2, with 7 bases fitting TRBD1. This CDR3 is built from 16 residues. Germline-derived CDR1 and CDR2 are ENHRY and SYGVKD. The V and J ends lost 7 bases and 4 bases, in that order; junction bases with no gene match: 12. CDR3 amino acids: CAITLGDSIPTGELFF. CDR3 coding DNA: TGTGCCATCACCCTTGGGGACAGTATTCCCACCGGGGAGCTGTTTTTT.

This clonotype came up a few times. This chain links TRBV10-1 with TRBJ2-3; 7 nucleotides agree with TRBD1. The CDR3 contains 15 residues. The V gene end was trimmed by 3 bases and the J gene end by 2 bases; junction bases not matched to a gene: 5. Germline V gives CDR1 WNHNN, CDR2 SYGVQD (reference sequence). CDR3 residues: CASSDQGQSTDTQYF. The CDR3 nucleotides read TGCGCCAGCAGTGACCAGGGACAGTCCACAGATACGCAGTATTTT.

This clonotype was seen at least ten times. This chain joins TRBV12-3 or TRBV12-4 and TRBJ2-1; no definite D call. Trimming stripped 10 bases from V and 2 bases from J, with 12 bases between. The CDR3 spans 13 residues. CDR3 protein: CATSLTTYNEQFF. The CDR3 bases are TGTGCCACCTCCTTAACCACCTACAATGAGCAGTTCTTC.

This sequence joins TRBV11-2 and TRBJ2-5; D may be TRBD2 (5 bases). The germline V and J ends were trimmed by 7 bases and 5 bases, with 20 bases remaining between them. Germline V CDR1 and CDR2: SGHAT, FQNNGV. The CDR3 is made up of 15 amino acids. The CDR3 reads CASTQIGSGEETQYF. The CDR3 nucleotides read TGTGCCAGCACCCAAATCGGGTCCGGGGAGGAGACCCAGTACTTC.

The rearrangement uses TRBV12-3 or TRBV12-4 and TRBJ2-1, with D possibly called TRBD1 or TRBD2 (5 bases each). The CDR3 sequence is 18 residues long. Trimming stripped 6 bases from V and 5 bases from J, with 26 bases between. The CDR3 sequence is CASRPGRHRTASDNEQFF. CDR3 bases: TGTGCCAGCAGGCCAGGGAGACACAGAACTGCCAGCGACAATGAGCAGTTCTTC.

This clonotype was observed a handful of times. The chain combines TRBV5-8 with TRBJ2-3, with D unclear. Per germline, CDR1 SGHTS and CDR2 YDEGEE. Trimming shortened V by 0 bases and J by 1 base, and 9 bases separated the two germline ends. The length of the CDR3 is 15 residues. CDR3 protein: CASSLVGRGTDTQYF. DNA of the CDR3: TGTGCCAGCAGCTTGGTCGGTCGGGGCACAGATACGCAGTATTTT.

In this sample, this clonotype turned up a few times. The CDR3 region has the DNA TGTGCCAGCAGCTCCCTCCCCTACGAGCAGTACTTC. It is translated as CASSSLPYEQYF. The chain links TRBV12-3 or TRBV12-4 to TRBJ2-7; D remains ambiguous. This CDR3 is 12 amino acids long. V lost 6 bases to trimming and J lost 2 bases, with 8 bases between them.

This clonotype occurred a few times. The chain combines TRBV20-1 with TRBJ2-5; possibly TRBD1 or TRBD2 for D (5 bases each). Germline lookup yields CDR1 DFQATT and CDR2 SNEGSKA (reference sequence). The CDR3 loop spans 19 amino acids. The V end lost 6 bases, the J end lost 2 bases, and 31 bases lay between the germline ends. CDR3 in amino acids: CSATSATLSGTAEQETQYF. The DNA for the CDR3 is TGCAGTGCCACCTCCGCCACACTTTCCGGGACGGCGGAACAAGAGACCCAGTACTTC.

This clonotype was counted only a few times. The CDR3 DNA follows: TGCAGTGCCCCACTGACAGGGGAATATGGCTACACCTTC. Translation gives CSAPLTGEYGYTF. The chain uses TRBV20-1 and TRBJ1-2; 8 bases align to TRBD1. CDR1 is DFQATT and CDR2 is SNEGSKA in the germline V gene (reference sequence). The CDR3 runs to 13 residues. J lost 5 bases, V lost 6 bases, and 8 bases had no gene match.

This clonotype was seen at least ten times. This sequence joins TRBV4-1 and TRBJ1-6; D is possibly TRBD1 (5 bases). Germline V lookup: CDR1 MGHRA, CDR2 YSYEKL. The CDR3 runs 14 residues. V lost 0 bases, J lost 7 bases, and 7 bases lay in between. The CDR3 spells CASSQDRGNSPLHF. CDR3 DNA sequence: TGCGCCAGCAGCCAAGATAGGGGAAATTCACCCCTCCACTTT.

This clonotype was detected a few times. This sequence joins TRBV7-2 and TRBJ2-5, with D perhaps TRBD2 (5 bases). The V end was cut by 2 bases, the J end by 1 base, with 11 bases between. This CDR3 is 15 amino acids long. Germline CDR1 and CDR2: SGHTA and FQGNSA. The CDR3 region is CASSLRGQLQETQYF. The CDR3 DNA reads as TGTGCCAGCAGCTTACGAGGGCAGCTCCAAGAGACCCAGTACTTC.